The 32 T cell receptor beta chains given below trace back to one sample, sequenced in a study of blood T cell repertoires in COVID-19 (dated by TCRdb to about 2020). Library preparation was by the immunoSEQ multiplex PCR assay. TCRdb took this table from immuneACCESS and kept in-frame rearrangements with V and J called. Such tables lack part of the clones; where checked against another copy, unresolved V genes explain under half of the gap, and the rest is unexplained. The sample table shows roughly 190,000 clones, and 87% are seen once. The ten largest clonotypes hold approximately 2% of the sample. Sequencing was performed on PBMCs or T cells enriched from blood (not recorded which). Receptors originate from a woman in her 30s who had recovered from COVID-19.

This clone showed up just once. CDR3 nucleotides: TGCAGCGTTGACCAGGGACAGGGTTACGAGCAGTACTTC. Translated, it gives CSVDQGQGYEQYF. The genes are TRBV29-1 and TRBJ2-7; 9 nucleotides line up with TRBD1. CDR3 length: 13 residues. The germline V gene encodes CDR1 SQVTM and CDR2 ANQGSEA. The junction had 4 bases not matched to a gene; V was cut back by 3 bases and J by 4 bases.

The V call is TRBV30, the J call TRBJ2-7; 7 nucleotides agree with TRBD2. V lost 3 bases to trimming and J lost 1 base; unmatched junction nucleotides: 6. Looked up from germline, CDR1 is GTSNPN and CDR2 is SVGIG (reference sequence). The CDR3 extends over 14 amino acids. The CDR3 nucleotides read TGTGCCTGGAGGCCCAGCGGGGCGTCCTACGAGCAGTACTTC. This codes for CAWRPSGASYEQYF.

The rearrangement joins TRBV24-1 to TRBJ1-2, with 8 bases that match TRBD1. There are 16 residues in the CDR3. V shed 5 bases and J 1 base; nucleotides not matched to a gene: 8. Germline V gives CDR1 KGHDR, CDR2 SFDVKD. The CDR3 loop reads CATSGHDRGVNYGYTF. Here the CDR3 DNA reads TGTGCCACCAGTGGCCACGACAGGGGAGTTAACTATGGCTACACCTTC.

In its sample, this clone was seen a few times. This chain connects TRBV15 to TRBJ1-3, with 8 bases identical to TRBD1. The CDR3 spans 15 residues. Unmatched junction bases numbered 6, after V lost 2 bases and J lost 6 bases. Germline V gene lookup returns CDR1 LNHNV and CDR2 YYDKDF (reference sequence). CDR3 amino acids: CATSRRTQGENTIYF. The CDR3, as DNA: TGTGCCACCAGCAGAAGAACACAGGGGGAAAACACCATATATTTT.

This chain joins TRBV4-1 and TRBJ2-5; 15 bases match TRBD2. The junction had 8 bases not matched to a gene; V was cut back by 0 bases and J by 6 bases. Germline V gene data show CDR1 as MGHRA and CDR2 as YSYEKL. This CDR3 contains 18 residues. For the CDR3, the DNA is TGCGCCAGCAGCCAAGAACGGACTAGCGGGGGGGCCGGGAAGACCCAGTACTTC. Translation: CASSQERTSGGAGKTQYF.

This clone appeared a few times. The CDR3 nucleotides read TGTGCCAGTAGTATAATAACAGGTAATCAGCCCCAGCATTTT. Protein product: CASSIITGNQPQHF. The J gene is TRBJ1-5, the V gene TRBV19; the D gene is possibly TRBD1 (5 bases). The germline gives CDR1 LNHDA, CDR2 SQIVND (reference sequence). The CDR3 runs to 14 residues. With 2 bases removed from V and 4 bases from J, the gap between germline ends came to 9 bases.

The V and J genes are TRBV4-3 and TRBJ2-2; 12 positions agree with TRBD2. V lost 4 bases and J lost 7; bases outside the gene matches: 10. Germline V gene data show CDR1 as LGHNA and CDR2 as YSLEER. CDR3 length: 17 amino acids. CDR3 sequence: CASSPGPSGRADGELFF. In nucleotides, the CDR3 is TGCGCCAGCAGCCCCGGCCCTAGCGGGAGGGCCGACGGGGAGCTGTTTTTT.

The chain links TRBV4-2 to TRBJ2-1; D is uncertain. The germline V and J ends were trimmed by 4 bases and 0 bases, with 10 bases remaining between them. The germline V gene encodes CDR1 LGHNA and CDR2 YNFKEQ. This CDR3 comprises 15 residues. Here the CDR3 reads CASSPQVDSYNEQFF. In DNA, the CDR3 is TGTGCCAGCAGCCCTCAGGTCGACTCCTACAATGAGCAGTTCTTC.

In this sample, this clone turned up a few times. The rearrangement uses TRBV30 and TRBJ2-1; the D gene is possibly TRBD1 (6 bases). V dropped 3 bases and J dropped 10 bases, with 22 bases sitting between them. The germline V gene encodes CDR1 GTSNPN and CDR2 SVGIG (reference sequence). CDR3 size: 15 residues. CDR3 DNA: TGTGCCTGGAGAGATAATAGGGGGTTCAGTAGAGAGCAGTTCTTC. Its translation is CAWRDNRGFSREQFF. Together with reference TRBV30 and TRBJ2-1, the CDR3 gives the full variable domain: SQTIHQWPATLVQPVGSPLSLECTVEGTSNPNLYWYRQAAGRGLQLLFYSVGIGQISSEVPQNLSASRPQDRQFILSSKKLLLSDSGFYLCAWRDNRGFSREQFFGPGTRLTVL.

The chain uses TRBV5-1 and TRBJ1-3, with 7 bases that match TRBD1. The ends lost 7 bases at V and 5 bases at J; junction bases unmatched: 6. Germline assignment: CDR1 SGHRS and CDR2 YFSETQ. The CDR3 has 13 residues. CDR3: CASGTGQRNTIYF. The DNA of the CDR3 is TGCGCCAGCGGGACGGGACAGCGAAACACCATATATTTT.

The V and J genes are TRBV7-8 and TRBJ1-2, with 9 bases identical to TRBD1. This CDR3 has 17 residues. The germline CDR1 and CDR2 sequences are SGHVS and FQNEAQ. V lost 1 base, J lost 3 bases, and 9 bases stayed unmatched. CDR3 coding DNA: TGTGCCAGCAGCTTAGTGAGGACAGGGGCCTTTTACTATGGCTACACCTTC. Translation gives CASSLVRTGAFYYGYTF.

The chain carries TRBV18 and TRBJ1-3; a possible D gene is TRBD1 (5 bases). Trimming took off 5 bases at V and 4 bases at J, with 15 bases between the two ends. Germline CDR1 and CDR2: KGHSH and LQKENI. The CDR3 loop spans 15 amino acids. The CDR3, as DNA: TGTGCCAGCTCATCCCAGGGAAGTACCGGAAACACCATATATTTT. Translating gives CASSSQGSTGNTIYF.

The rearrangement links TRBV30 to TRBJ2-7; weak D call: TRBD1 (6 bases). The germline gives CDR1 GTSNPN, CDR2 SVGIG (reference sequence). The CDR3 length is 16 residues. Trimming pared 2 bases from V and 7 bases from J, leaving 24 bases between. This CDR3 is CAWSSPHRQGRLEQYF. CDR3 nucleotide sequence: TGTGCCTGGAGTTCACCTCATCGTCAGGGGCGGCTAGAGCAGTACTTC.

Only a few counts were recorded for this clone. The rearrangement joins TRBV27 to TRBJ1-5; no clear D gene. Germline V gene lookup returns CDR1 MNHEY and CDR2 SMNVEV (reference sequence). Trimming took off 1 base at V and 2 bases at J, with 3 bases between the two ends. This CDR3 region has 13 residues. The chain's CDR3 is CASSLFGNQPQHF. CDR3 in DNA: TGTGCCAGCAGTTTATTCGGCAATCAGCCCCAGCATTTT.

The V and J genes are TRBV14 and TRBJ2-3, with a weak D call TRBD2 (6 bases). Germline CDR1 and CDR2: SGHDN and FVKESK. The V and J ends lost 4 bases and 1 base respectively, with 9 bases between them. The CDR3 is made up of 14 amino acids. The DNA for the CDR3 is TGTGCCAGCAGCCGGGACTGGGGCACAGATACGCAGTATTTT. Its translation: CASSRDWGTDTQYF. Complete variable domain (other parts from reference TRBV14 and TRBJ2-3): EAGVTQFPSHSVIEKGQTVTLRCDPISGHDNLYWYRRVMGKEIKFLLHFVKESKQDESGMPNNRFLAERTGGTYSTLKVQPAELEDSGVYFCASSRDWGTDTQYFGPGTRLTVL.

The rearrangement uses TRBV18 and TRBJ1-5; 11 bases fit TRBD1. CDR1 and CDR2 from the germline V gene are KGHSH and LQKENI. This CDR3 is 16 amino acids long. Unmatched junction bases numbered 6, after V lost 2 bases and J lost 6 bases. This chain's CDR3 is CASSPVRTGGGQPQHF. The CDR3 bases are TGTGCCAGCTCACCAGTGCGGACAGGGGGCGGTCAGCCCCAGCATTTT.

Written as DNA, the CDR3 is TGTGCCACCAGCCCTCGGGCGGGAGGGGAATCCTACAATGAGCAGTTCTTC. This sequence encodes CATSPRAGGESYNEQFF. The chain has TRBV15 and TRBJ2-1; 9 bases match TRBD2. The CDR3 covers 17 residues. Germline V lookup: CDR1 LNHNV, CDR2 YYDKDF (reference sequence). V was pared by 5 bases and J by 1 base, with 9 bases of the junction left unmatched.

V usage is TRBV10-3 and J usage is TRBJ2-5, with 8 bases lining up with TRBD2. The CDR3 covers 13 residues. Germline loops: CDR1 ENHRY, CDR2 SYGVKD. The trim removed 10 bases at V and 8 bases at J, leaving 12 bases unmatched. The DNA for the CDR3 is TGTGCCACTTCCCCCGGGGGGGAGGATACCCAGTACTTC. Translation: CATSPGGEDTQYF.

The chain joins TRBV5-1 to TRBJ2-7, with no clear D. The CDR3 is made up of 12 amino acids. Germline-derived CDR1 and CDR2 are SGHRS and YFSETQ. V was trimmed by 4 bases and J by 5 bases, leaving 10 bases between them. CDR3 amino acids: CASSLNYDEQYF. CDR3 nucleotides: TGCGCCAGCAGCCTGAACTATGACGAGCAGTACTTC. Full variable domain (remainder filled in from reference TRBV5-1 and TRBJ2-7): KAGVTQTPRYLIKTRGQQVTLSCSPISGHRSVSWYQQTPGQGLQFLFEYFSETQRNKGNFPGRFSGRQFSNSRSEMNVSTLELGDSALYLCASSLNYDEQYFGPGTRLTVT.

The chain joins TRBV7-8 to TRBJ2-7, with 7 nucleotides matching TRBD2. With 1 base clipped from V and 2 bases from J, the junction kept 8 bases outside the gene matches. In germline, CDR1 is SGHVS, CDR2 FQNEAQ. CDR3 length: 16 amino acids. DNA of the CDR3: TGTGCCAGCAGCTTAGTGGGGGGGGAAATTACCTACGAGCAGTACTTC. It specifies CASSLVGGEITYEQYF.

This chain joins TRBV19 and TRBJ1-5, with a tentative D call TRBD1 (6 bases). Trimming took off 5 bases at V and 5 bases at J, with 13 bases between the two ends. The length of the CDR3 is 14 residues. Germline loops: CDR1 LNHDA, CDR2 SQIVND (reference sequence). The CDR3 nucleotides read TGTGCCAGTAGTGACAGGCACCCCGATCAGCCCCAGCATTTT. Translating it yields CASSDRHPDQPQHF. The complete variable domain, with remaining parts taken from reference TRBV19 and TRBJ1-5, reads DGGITQSPKYLFRKEGQNVTLSCEQNLNHDAMYWYRQDPGQGLRLIYYSQIVNDFQKGDIAEGYSVSREKKESFPLTVTSAQKNPTAFYLCASSDRHPDQPQHFGDGTRLSIL.

The chain employs TRBV24-1 and TRBJ2-2, with 9 nucleotides matching TRBD2. The CDR3 has 15 amino acids. V gave up 4 bases and J gave up 1 base; unmatched junction bases: 0. Germline CDR1 and CDR2: KGHDR and SFDVKD. The DNA for the CDR3 is TGTGCCACCAGTGAACTAGCGGGGAACACCGGGGAGCTGTTTTTT. Translated: CATSELAGNTGELFF.

The chain links TRBV27 to TRBJ1-5, with 9 nucleotides matching TRBD1. The CDR3 spans 14 residues. The V and J ends lost 6 bases and 4 bases, in that order; junction bases with no gene match: 4. The germline V gene encodes CDR1 MNHEY and CDR2 SMNVEV (reference sequence). Written as DNA, the CDR3 is TGTGCCAGCAGACGGGACAGGGATAATCAGCCCCAGCATTTT. Protein sequence: CASRRDRDNQPQHF.

The V call is TRBV7-2, the J call TRBJ2-5, with D hard to call. This CDR3 spans 14 amino acids. Germline V lookup: CDR1 SGHTA, CDR2 FQGNSA. Trimming removed 4 bases from V and 5 bases from J, with 14 bases in between. CDR3 DNA sequence: TGTGCCAGCAGCTCAGGTCGGCCTCGGGAGACCCAGTACTTC. This codes for CASSSGRPRETQYF. The full variable domain, with the rest looked up from reference TRBV7-2 and TRBJ2-5, is GAGVSQSPSNKVTEKGKDVELRCDPISGHTALYWYRQSLGQGLEFLIYFQGNSAPDKSGLPSDRFSAERTGGSVSTLTIQRTQQEDSAVYLCASSSGRPRETQYFGPGTRLLVL.

The chain has TRBV30 and TRBJ1-4; 8 nucleotides agree with TRBD1. The CDR3 spans 14 residues. In germline, CDR1 is GTSNPN, CDR2 SVGIG (reference sequence). V shed 2 bases, J shed 8 bases, and the junction held 7 bases outside the gene matches. This CDR3 reads CAWSPTRTGEKLFF. As DNA, the CDR3 is TGTGCCTGGAGTCCTACACGGACAGGGGAAAAACTGTTTTTT. Full variable domain (rest looked up from reference TRBV30 and TRBJ1-4): SQTIHQWPATLVQPVGSPLSLECTVEGTSNPNLYWYRQAAGRGLQLLFYSVGIGQISSEVPQNLSASRPQDRQFILSSKKLLLSDSGFYLCAWSPTRTGEKLFFGSGTQLSVL.

This chain uses TRBV12-3 or TRBV12-4 with TRBJ2-7; 8 bases map to TRBD1. Trimming at V came to 5 bases and at J to 3 bases, leaving 3 bases not matched to a gene. This CDR3 has 13 residues. The CDR3, as DNA: TGTGCCAGCAGTGGGGACAGGCTCTACGAGCAGTACTTC. Encoded protein: CASSGDRLYEQYF.

The chain couples TRBV7-8 to TRBJ2-5; D may be TRBD1 (6 bases). The CDR3 has 14 residues. Looked up from germline, CDR1 is SGHVS and CDR2 is FQNEAQ. Trimming shortened V by 1 base and J by 5 bases, and 11 bases separated the two germline ends. Here the CDR3 reads CASSLVGQGETQYF. The CDR3 region has the DNA TGTGCCAGCAGCTTAGTGGGCCAGGGGGAGACCCAGTACTTC.

V gene TRBV24-1 combines with J gene TRBJ2-1; a weak D match, TRBD2 (6 bases). The V gene's germline CDR1 is KGHDR and CDR2 SFDVKD. Trimming removed 0 bases at V and 2 bases at J, with 7 bases between. The CDR3 length is 15 residues. The CDR3 DNA reads TGTGCCACCAGTGATTTGGGGGGGACCTACAATGAGCAGTTCTTC. Translated, it gives CATSDLGGTYNEQFF.

As to this clone: A read error may be the cause here, since a much bigger clone is one base away. The V call is TRBV6-4, the J call TRBJ2-3, with 12 bases matching TRBD1. This CDR3 is 15 amino acids long. Germline loops: CDR1 MRHNA, CDR2 SNTAGT. J was trimmed by 4 bases and V by 2 bases; bases with no gene match: 1. CDR3 loop: CASSDGTGGADTQYF. The CDR3 DNA reads TGTGCCAGCAGTGACGGGACAGGGGGCGCAGATACGCAGTATTTT.

V usage is TRBV7-6 and J usage is TRBJ1-3; no firm D call. The ends were cut back, 4 bases at V and 0 bases at J, with 10 bases in the middle. Per the germline V gene, CDR1 is SGHVS and CDR2 is FNYEAQ. This CDR3 region has 15 residues. The CDR3 sequence is CASSWQSVSGNTIYF. The CDR3 region has the DNA TGTGCCAGCAGCTGGCAGAGCGTCTCTGGAAACACCATATATTTT.

In this sample, this clone turned up a few times. The chain recombines TRBV10-3 with TRBJ1-4; 11 bases are a match to TRBD1. The CDR3 spans 15 residues. CDR1 and CDR2 from the germline V gene are ENHRY and SYGVKD. V was clipped by 5 bases and J by 11 bases; unmatched bases: 10. The CDR3 loop reads CAISREGDRGVKLFF. CDR3 nucleotide sequence: TGTGCCATCAGTCGAGAAGGGGACAGGGGGGTTAAACTGTTTTTT.

The chain uses TRBV5-6 and TRBJ2-7, with 8 bases fitting TRBD1. The germline V gene has CDR1 SGHDT and CDR2 YYEEEE. CDR3 size: 15 residues. Trimming took 4 bases from V and 3 from J; bases not matched to a gene: 9. The CDR3 sequence is CASSNGQGRGYEQYF. CDR3 in DNA: TGTGCCAGCAGCAATGGACAGGGAAGAGGCTACGAGCAGTACTTC.